This T cell receptor beta chain came from a study of blood T cell repertoires in COVID-19. At the level of the study: Donors in the United States, Italy and Spain gave samples during acute or convalescent COVID-19. Sources were T cells, B-cell-depleted T cells, or PBMCs; the material itself was cDNA or gDNA.

This CDR3 region has 14 residues. Germline CDR1 MNHEY, CDR2 SVGAGI. Deletions cut 0 bases from V and 5 bases from J, with 10 bases between. Original data processing: Counts of nucleated cells, estimated from reference gene primer amplification, were obtained. Sequencing used immunoSEQ multiplex PCR; TCRdb keeps in-frame clones, though not all of them. V, J and clone size reflect that table, while D and trimming were determined from the DNA. Of more than 100,000 clones detected, more than 70% appear once; the ten largest clones hold roughly 17%. The chain joins TRBV6-5 to TRBJ2-5; possibly TRBD2 for D (5 bases). Material for sequencing was peripheral blood. This TCR was recovered from a woman of 80 years or more in a cohort sampled during active COVID-19. CDR3 amino acids: CASSYSASSETQYF. The CDR3 DNA is TGTGCCAGCAGTTACTCGGCTAGCTCGGAGACCCAGTACTTC.